The clone carrying this TCR beta chain showed up many times. The entry originates in a study of human T cells and chemical hapten exposure. Study in general: The study sensitized with 2% DPC on an approximately 2 cm by approximately 2 cm patch of upper inner arm skin.

Time point of the sample: patch test 2, 6 weeks after DPC sensitization. Treatment reported: therapeutic diphenylcyclopropenone sensitization with weekly scalp DPC. MiXCR was run by TCRdb on the RACE reads, yielding one entry per CDR3 protein. The table records 110,000 to 150,000 distinct CDR3 sequences, about 12% of them present only once. The CDR3 totals 16 residues. Germline V lookup: CDR1 SGHRS, CDR2 YFSETQ. Trimming stripped 0 bases from V and 0 bases from J, with 10 bases between. This chain connects TRBV5-1 to TRBJ2-1; TRBD1 might be the D (6 bases). Here the sequenced sample was whole blood, taken in connection with sensitization to the hapten diphenylcyclopropenone (DPC). The clonotype was recovered from a woman in her fifties or sixties with alopecia areata. Some clones in this sample may be carry-over from other donors' samples. The CDR3 sequence is CASSLGQASSYNEQFF. In DNA form, the CDR3 reads TGCGCCAGCAGCTTGGGACAGGCCAGCTCCTACAATGAGCAGTTCTTC. The variable domain in full, completed from reference TRBV5-1 and TRBJ2-1, reads KAGVTQTPRYLIKTRGQQVTLSCSPISGHRSVSWYQQTPGQGLQFLFEYFSETQRNKGNFPGRFSGRQFSNSRSEMNVSTLELGDSALYLCASSLGQASSYNEQFFGPGTRLTVL.